The sequence of this T cell receptor (beta chain) was determined in a study of blood T cell repertoires in COVID-19. Study context: Samples came from the United States, Italy and Spain, spanning acute and convalescent COVID-19. Sources were T cells, B-cell-depleted T cells, or PBMCs; the material itself was cDNA or gDNA.

The CDR3 sequence is 18 residues long. Germline V gene sequence: CDR1 LGHDT, CDR2 YNNKEL (reference sequence). Trimming took off 0 bases at V and 6 bases at J, with 23 bases between the two ends. How the authors handled the data: It was from reference gene primer amplification that nucleated cell counts were estimated. The protocol was immunoSEQ multiplex PCR, while the TCRdb copy is restricted to in-frame clones and leaves out a portion. V and J calls and clone size are those listed in that table; D and trimming were worked out from the DNA. The table shows over 85,000 clones, with 75% to 90% occurring only once.

V is TRBV3-1 (or the pseudogene TRBV3-2) and J is TRBJ2-5; D possibly corresponds to TRBD2 (5 bases). Sequencing was done on a sample of peripheral blood. This TCR was sampled from a human donor in a cohort sampled during active COVID-19. For the CDR3, the DNA is TGTGCCAGCAGCCAAGAGTACGCAGTCGGGGAAGATGAAAAGACCCAGTACTTC. Its translation is CASSQEYAVGEDEKTQYF.